This TCR beta chain was recorded in a study of a mutant IDH1 vaccine in newly diagnosed glioma. Study overall: The patients received vaccinations eight times, in weeks 1, 3, 5, 7, 11, 15, 19 and 23. Vaccines began 4-6 weeks after radiotherapy alone, or with temozolomide cycles. Treated individuals were 62.5% male and roughly 40% female, averaging about 40 years of age. Findings of the study overall: Pseudoprogression appeared unlinked to shifts in leading peripheral T cell clonotypes.

On this clone: Its specificity is unknown.

Time point of the sample: week 11, during vaccination. In every dose of vaccine, 300 ug of mutant IDH1 20-mer peptide was given alongside topical imiquimod. The protocol was immunoSEQ multiplex PCR, while the TCRdb copy is restricted to in-frame clones and leaves out a portion. This sample carries 95,000 to 120,000 clones, 85% to 90% of them seen once, and the ten largest clones take roughly 0.62%. This CDR3 is built from 13 residues. The sequences come from PBMCs, collected from a glioma patient whose treatment included an IDH1 peptide vaccine. This TCR came from a woman aged 45-60 years with glioma. This chain joins TRBV21-1 and TRBJ1-5. TRBV21-1 is deemed a pseudogene. CDR3 region: CAWGGDSNQPQHF. CDR3 DNA sequence: TGTGCCTGGGGGGGGGATAGCAATCAGCCCCAGCATTTT.